This T cell receptor (beta chain) was profiled in a study of blood T cell repertoires in COVID-19. Study overall: Specimens from acute and convalescent COVID-19 originated in the United States, Italy and Spain. T cells, B-cell-depleted T cells, or PBMCs provided the cDNA or gDNA that served as material.

Trimming cost V 6 bases and J 0 bases, with 14 bases left between them. The CDR3 loop spans 15 amino acids. The germline gives CDR1 SGHAT, CDR2 FQNNGV. As originally analysed: Scientists estimated how many nucleated cells there were by amplifying reference gene primers. Repertoires were generated with immunoSEQ multiplex PCR, while TCRdb's copy carries only in-frame clones and drops some. Clone size and the V and J calls come from that table; the DNA yielded D and trimming. In the table there are 80,000 to 90,000 clones, around 88% of which are singletons. This receptor was taken from a man aged 55 to 70 with acute or convalescent COVID-19. The gene calls are TRBV11-2 and TRBJ1-2, with D unresolved. Specimen: peripheral blood. CDR3 DNA: TGTGCCAGCAGTCACTATCGGAGAGCTAACTATGGCTACACCTTC. Its protein product is CASSHYRRANYGYTF.